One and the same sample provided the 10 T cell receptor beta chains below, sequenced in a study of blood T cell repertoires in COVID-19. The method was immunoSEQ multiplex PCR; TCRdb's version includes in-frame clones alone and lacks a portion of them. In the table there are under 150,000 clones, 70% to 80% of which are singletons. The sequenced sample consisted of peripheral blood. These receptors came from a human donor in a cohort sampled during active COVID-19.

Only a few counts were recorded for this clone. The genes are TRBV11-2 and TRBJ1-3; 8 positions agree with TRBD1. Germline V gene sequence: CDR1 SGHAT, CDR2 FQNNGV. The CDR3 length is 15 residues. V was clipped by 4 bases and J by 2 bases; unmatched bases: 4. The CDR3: CASSSRTGPGNTIYF. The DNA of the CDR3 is TGTGCCAGCAGCTCCCGGACAGGGCCTGGAAACACCATATATTTT.

CDR3 sequence reads: CASSQAHRDRGQQAFF. CDR3 in DNA: TGTGCCAGCAGCCAGGCTCACCGGGACAGAGGTCAACAAGCTTTCTTT. This sequence joins TRBV4-2 and TRBJ1-1; 7 bases are a match to TRBD1. The CDR3 loop spans 16 amino acids. With 3 bases clipped from V and 9 bases from J, the junction kept 16 bases outside the gene matches. Germline-derived CDR1 and CDR2 are LGHNA and YNFKEQ.

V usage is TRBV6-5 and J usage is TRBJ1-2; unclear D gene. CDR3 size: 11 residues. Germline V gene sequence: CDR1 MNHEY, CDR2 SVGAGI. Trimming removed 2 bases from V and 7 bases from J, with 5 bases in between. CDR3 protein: CASSYPGGYTF. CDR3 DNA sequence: TGTGCCAGCAGTTACCCCGGTGGCTACACCTTC.

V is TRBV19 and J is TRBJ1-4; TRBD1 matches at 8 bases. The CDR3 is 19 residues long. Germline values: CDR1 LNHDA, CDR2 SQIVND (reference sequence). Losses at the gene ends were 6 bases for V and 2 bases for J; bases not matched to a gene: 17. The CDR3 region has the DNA TGTGCCAGTAGGGTTGCGACATGGACAGGGAGATTTACTAATGAAAAACTGTTTTTT. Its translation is CASRVATWTGRFTNEKLFF.

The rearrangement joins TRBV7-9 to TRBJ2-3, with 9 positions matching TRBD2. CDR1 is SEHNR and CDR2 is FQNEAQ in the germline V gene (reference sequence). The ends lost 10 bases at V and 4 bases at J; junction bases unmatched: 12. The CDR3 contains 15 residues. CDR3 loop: CATPSMGLAADTQYF. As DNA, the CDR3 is TGTGCCACCCCTTCGATGGGACTAGCCGCAGATACGCAGTATTTT.

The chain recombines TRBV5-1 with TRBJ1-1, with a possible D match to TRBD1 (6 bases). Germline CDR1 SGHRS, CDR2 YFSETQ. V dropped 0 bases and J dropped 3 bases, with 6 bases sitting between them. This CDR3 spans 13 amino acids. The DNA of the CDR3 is TGCGCCAGCAGCTTGGGGACAGACACTGAAGCTTTCTTT. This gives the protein CASSLGTDTEAFF.

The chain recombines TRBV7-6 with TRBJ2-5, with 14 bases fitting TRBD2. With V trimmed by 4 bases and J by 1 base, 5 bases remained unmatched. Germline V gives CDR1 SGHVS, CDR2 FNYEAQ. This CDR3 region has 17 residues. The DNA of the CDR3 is TGTGCCAGCAGCTGGGGGGGACTAGCGGGGGTCCAAGAGACCCAGTACTTC. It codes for CASSWGGLAGVQETQYF.

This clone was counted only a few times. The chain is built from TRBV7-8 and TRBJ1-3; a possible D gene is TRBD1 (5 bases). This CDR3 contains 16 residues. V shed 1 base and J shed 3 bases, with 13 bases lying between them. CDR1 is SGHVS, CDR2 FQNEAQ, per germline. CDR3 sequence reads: CASSLGQPRGGNTIYF. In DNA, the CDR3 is TGTGCCAGCAGCTTAGGACAGCCCAGAGGTGGAAACACCATATATTTT.

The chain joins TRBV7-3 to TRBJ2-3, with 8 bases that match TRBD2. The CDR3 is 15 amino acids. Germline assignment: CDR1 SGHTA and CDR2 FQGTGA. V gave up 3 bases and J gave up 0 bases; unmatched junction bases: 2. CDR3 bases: TGTGCCAGCAGCTTTAGCGGGGCGAGCACAGATACGCAGTATTTT. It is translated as CASSFSGASTDTQYF.

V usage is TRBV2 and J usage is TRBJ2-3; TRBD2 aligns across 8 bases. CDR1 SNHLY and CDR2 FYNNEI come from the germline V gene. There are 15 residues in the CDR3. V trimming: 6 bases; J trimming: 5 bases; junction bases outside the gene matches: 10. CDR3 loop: CASRAQRGPGDTQYF. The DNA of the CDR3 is TGTGCCAGCAGGGCCCAGCGGGGGCCCGGAGATACGCAGTATTTT. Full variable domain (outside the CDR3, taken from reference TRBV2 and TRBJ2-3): EPEVTQTPSHQVTQMGQEVILRCVPISNHLYFYWYRQILGQKVEFLVSFYNNEISEKSEIFDDQFSVERPDGSNFTLKIRSTKLEDSAMYFCASRAQRGPGDTQYFGPGTRLTVL.